This TCR beta chain came from a study of cytotoxic CD8 clonotypes in ibrutinib-treated CLL. As for the study in general: The subjects consisted of some 12 relapsed/refractory and roughly 15 treatment-naive individuals, with approximately 18 IGHV unmutated. The samples contained hundreds of thousands of productive templates on average. They also contained an average of approximately 94,000 productive rearrangements. Response samples were obtained once patients had received a median 12 months of treatment, range 6 to 36.

Sequencing was designed to attain a depth spanning 1 in 200,000 to 1 in 1 million T cells. Repertoires were generated with immunoSEQ multiplex PCR, while TCRdb's copy carries only in-frame clones and drops some. The table records 110,000 to 150,000 clones, 70% to 80% of them present only once. Per the germline V gene, CDR1 is LGHNT and CDR2 is FRNRAP. The CDR3 length is 15 residues. After removal of 1 base from V and 1 base from J, the junction contained 0 bases not matched to a gene. This specimen was PBMCs, taken after 24 months of ibrutinib treatment. This chain connects TRBV12-5 to TRBJ2-3; TRBD1 matches at 9 bases. This sequence was found in a human donor with chronic lymphocytic leukemia. Here the CDR3 reads CASGLGQGGTDTQYF. CDR3 DNA sequence: TGTGCTAGTGGTTTGGGACAGGGGGGCACAGATACGCAGTATTTT.